This T cell receptor beta chain stems from a study of CD8 T cells in ankylosing spondylitis. Study-wide points: Apparently characteristic of ankylosing spondylitis blood was a TCR beta motif (eight highly homologous variants).

MiXCR, applied by TCRdb to the 5' RACE reads, yields one record per CDR3 protein. This table has more than 25,000 distinct CDR3 sequences, 5.3% appearing once. This clonotype was detected many times. Antigen: not known. Relative to the germline gene, one junction end is altered; a read error may explain this. This clonotype was obtained from a female donor with ankylosing spondylitis or in good health (not recorded which). Sequenced: blood, either unsorted or a sorted T cell fraction (not recorded which).

This CDR3 reads CASSFYATRPTMSRFF. The CDR3, as DNA: TGTGCTAGCAGCTTTTATGCGACTAGGCCGACAATGAGTAGGTTCTTC. The genes are TRBV7-7 and TRBJ2-1; maybe TRBD2 (6 bases). CDR3 size: 16 residues. Germline V gives CDR1 SSHAT, CDR2 FNYEAQ (reference sequence).